This entry is about one TCR beta chain. This table comes from immunoSEQ multiplex PCR, and its TCRdb copy is limited to in-frame clones, with some not included. The table shows roughly 40,000 clones, with approximately 89% occurring only once. This sample is drawn from a study of T cell responses to AZD1222 COVID-19 vaccine. CDR1 is SNHLY, CDR2 FYNNEI, per germline. This CDR3 spans 15 amino acids. V lost 6 bases, J lost 8 bases, and 11 bases stayed unmatched. The chain couples TRBV2 to TRBJ2-1; 9 nucleotides line up with TRBD1. This sequence was found in an adult who received the AZD1222 COVID-19 vaccine. The sequences come from peripheral blood, collected 28 days after the second AZD1222 dose. The CDR3 reads CASRDRGNRGDEQFF. CDR3 nucleotide sequence: TGTGCCAGCAGGGACAGGGGCAACCGGGGGGATGAGCAGTTCTTC. The full variable domain, in which reference TRBV2 and TRBJ2-1 provide the parts outside the CDR3, is EPEVTQTPSHQVTQMGQEVILRCVPISNHLYFYWYRQILGQKVEFLVSFYNNEISEKSEIFDDQFSVERPDGSNFTLKIRSTKLEDSAMYFCASRDRGNRGDEQFFGPGTRLTVL.